These 14 T cell receptor beta chains were all obtained from the same sample, sequenced in a study of blood T cell repertoires in COVID-19. Profiled with immunoSEQ multiplex PCR; TCRdb holds only in-frame clones, not every one. The sample consists of approximately 180,000 clones, 90% of them appearing once. The specimen sequenced was peripheral blood. These receptors came from a man in his forties or fifties with acute or convalescent COVID-19.

This chain uses TRBV13 with TRBJ2-2; tentative D call: TRBD2 (5 bases). Germline lookup yields CDR1 PRHDT and CDR2 FYEKMQ (reference sequence). This CDR3 comprises 16 residues. Trimming removed 6 bases from V and 3 bases from J, with 17 bases in between. CDR3 amino acids: CASSLTVTGYTGELFF. CDR3 in DNA: TGTGCCAGCAGTCTAACGGTGACGGGATACACCGGGGAGCTGTTTTTT.

The rearrangement links TRBV7-2 to TRBJ2-4, with 8 bases fitting TRBD1. Germline-derived CDR1 and CDR2 are SGHTA and FQGNSA. Trimming took 0 bases from V and 4 from J; bases not matched to a gene: 5. The CDR3 is made up of 16 amino acids. The CDR3 sequence is CASSLATGTGKNIQYF. DNA of the CDR3: TGTGCCAGCAGCTTAGCGACGGGGACAGGAAAAAACATTCAGTACTTC.

This clone was counted a few times. This chain connects TRBV6-4 to TRBJ2-2; the match to TRBD1 covers 7 bases. J was trimmed by 1 base and V by 6 bases; bases with no gene match: 5. CDR3 size: 15 residues. Germline loops: CDR1 MRHNA, CDR2 SNTAGT. This CDR3 reads CASRRDSLNTGELFF. The CDR3, as DNA: TGTGCCAGCAGGAGGGACAGTTTGAACACCGGGGAGCTGTTTTTT.

This sequence joins TRBV29-1 and TRBJ2-3, with TRBD1 matching over 8 bases. Germline CDR1 and CDR2: SQVTM and ANQGSEA. V trimming: 6 bases; J trimming: 3 bases; junction bases outside the gene matches: 8. This CDR3 spans 14 amino acids. For the CDR3, the DNA is TGCAGCGTCCAAAGGACAGGGAGGACAGATACGCAGTATTTT. Protein product: CSVQRTGRTDTQYF.

This chain links TRBV7-9 with TRBJ1-2, with 8 nucleotides matching TRBD1. Trimming cost V 5 bases and J 7 bases; bases outside gene matches: 12. Germline V gene sequence: CDR1 SEHNR, CDR2 FQNEAQ (reference sequence). This CDR3 is built from 15 residues. The CDR3 DNA reads TGTGCCAGCAGCGATAGACAGGGGTATACGAGTGGCTACACCTTC. Its translation: CASSDRQGYTSGYTF.

The chain couples TRBV9 to TRBJ1-6; tentative D call: TRBD1 (6 bases). The CDR3 loop spans 14 amino acids. Germline V gene data show CDR1 as SGDLS and CDR2 as YYNGEE. V lost 3 bases and J lost 9, with 13 bases in between. The CDR3 spells CASSAGQLLSPLHF. The CDR3 DNA is TGTGCCAGCAGCGCAGGACAGCTTCTTTCACCCCTCCACTTT.

The chain combines TRBV27 with TRBJ2-1; 7 bases agree with TRBD1. This CDR3 comprises 15 residues. Germline loops: CDR1 MNHEY, CDR2 SMNVEV (reference sequence). The trim removed 5 bases at V and 8 bases at J, leaving 12 bases unmatched. The CDR3 region is CASSLTTGWVHEQFF. The CDR3 DNA is TGTGCCAGCAGTCTAACGACAGGGTGGGTCCATGAGCAGTTCTTC.

V is TRBV11-2 and J is TRBJ1-2; 7 positions agree with TRBD1. CDR3 length: 14 amino acids. CDR1 is SGHAT and CDR2 is FQNNGV in the germline V gene. J lost 7 bases, V lost 2 bases, and 7 bases had no gene match. CDR3 nucleotide sequence: TGTGCCAGCAGCTTAATTGGGGGACAGACTGGCTACACCTTC. Translated: CASSLIGGQTGYTF.

The V gene is TRBV4-2, the J gene TRBJ1-5, with D possibly matching TRBD1 (6 bases). The CDR3 extends over 16 amino acids. The ends were cut back, 4 bases at V and 3 bases at J, with 16 bases in the middle. Germline assignment: CDR1 LGHNA and CDR2 YNFKEQ. The CDR3 loop reads CASSPAGTQVNQPQHF. The CDR3 DNA reads as TGTGCCAGCAGCCCGGCCGGGACACAGGTCAATCAGCCCCAGCATTTT.

The rearrangement uses TRBV11-2 and TRBJ1-5; D not certain. The CDR3 loop spans 13 amino acids. V dropped 4 bases and J dropped 5 bases, with 9 bases sitting between them. Germline CDR1 is SGHAT and CDR2 is FQNNGV. The CDR3 sequence: CASSYVADQPQHF. Here the CDR3 DNA reads TGTGCCAGCAGCTACGTGGCGGATCAGCCCCAGCATTTT.

This clone was seen once. The J gene is TRBJ1-4, the V gene TRBV3-1 (or the pseudogene TRBV3-2); D unclear. V was shortened by 3 bases and J by 8 bases, with 13 bases between the two germline ends. Germline V gene lookup returns CDR1 LGHDT and CDR2 YNNKEL (reference sequence). CDR3 length: 14 amino acids. CDR3 sequence (DNA): TGTGCCAGCAGCCAGTGGTGGTCAGTCGAAAAACTGTTTTTT. Its translation: CASSQWWSVEKLFF.

This chain uses TRBV7-6 with TRBJ2-2; maybe TRBD1 (5 bases). The V gene's germline CDR1 is SGHVS and CDR2 FNYEAQ. The CDR3 is made up of 16 amino acids. Trimming left V 5 bases short and J 2 bases short, with 15 bases between. The CDR3 loop reads CASSPSPQGNTGELFF. The CDR3 DNA reads as TGTGCCAGCAGCCCCTCCCCCCAGGGAAACACCGGGGAGCTGTTTTTT.

The chain uses TRBV18 and TRBJ2-5; 14 nucleotides line up with TRBD2. This CDR3 is 17 amino acids long. The junction had 11 bases not matched to a gene; V was cut back by 4 bases and J by 7 bases. In germline, CDR1 is KGHSH, CDR2 LQKENI. Here the CDR3 reads CASSLGLAGGPNGTQYF. In DNA, the CDR3 is TGTGCCAGCTCACTCGGACTAGCGGGGGGTCCGAATGGGACCCAGTACTTC.

The rearrangement joins TRBV9 to TRBJ1-1; D possibly corresponds to TRBD1 (5 bases). The CDR3 contains 13 residues. Deletions cut 0 bases from V and 3 bases from J, with 6 bases between. The germline gives CDR1 SGDLS, CDR2 YYNGEE. CDR3 bases: TGTGCCAGCAGCGTAGGGGGCCACACTGAAGCTTTCTTT. It translates to CASSVGGHTEAFF.